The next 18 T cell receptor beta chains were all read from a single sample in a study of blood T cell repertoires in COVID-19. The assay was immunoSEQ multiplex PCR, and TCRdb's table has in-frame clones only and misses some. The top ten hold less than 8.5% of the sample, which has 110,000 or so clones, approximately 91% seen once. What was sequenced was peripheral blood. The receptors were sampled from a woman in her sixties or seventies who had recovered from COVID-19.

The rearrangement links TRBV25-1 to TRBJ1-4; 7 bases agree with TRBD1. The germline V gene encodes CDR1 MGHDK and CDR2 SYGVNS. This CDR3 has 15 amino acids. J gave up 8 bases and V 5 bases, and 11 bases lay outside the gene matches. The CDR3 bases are TGTGCCAGCAGTTGGACCCGGACAGGTGGGGAAAAACTGTTTTTT. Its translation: CASSWTRTGGEKLFF.

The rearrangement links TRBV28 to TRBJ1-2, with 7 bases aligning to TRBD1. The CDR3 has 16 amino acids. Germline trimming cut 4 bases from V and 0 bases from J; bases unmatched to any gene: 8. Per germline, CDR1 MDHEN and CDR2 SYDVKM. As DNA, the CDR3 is TGTGCCAGCAGTTCGTTACAGGGGCAATCTAACTATGGCTACACCTTC. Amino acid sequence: CASSSLQGQSNYGYTF.

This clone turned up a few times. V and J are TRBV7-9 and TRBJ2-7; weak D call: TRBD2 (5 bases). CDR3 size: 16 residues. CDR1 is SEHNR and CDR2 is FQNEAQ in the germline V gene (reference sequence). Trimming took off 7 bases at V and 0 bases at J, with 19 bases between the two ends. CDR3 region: CASNDPGRRSSYEQYF. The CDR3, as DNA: TGTGCCAGCAACGACCCCGGACGGAGGAGCTCCTACGAGCAGTACTTC.

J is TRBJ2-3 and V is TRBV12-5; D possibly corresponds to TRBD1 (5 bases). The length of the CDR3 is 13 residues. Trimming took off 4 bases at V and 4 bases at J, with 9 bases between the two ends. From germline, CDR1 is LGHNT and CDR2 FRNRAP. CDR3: CASGSQTADTQYF. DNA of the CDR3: TGTGCTAGTGGTTCCCAGACAGCAGATACGCAGTATTTT.

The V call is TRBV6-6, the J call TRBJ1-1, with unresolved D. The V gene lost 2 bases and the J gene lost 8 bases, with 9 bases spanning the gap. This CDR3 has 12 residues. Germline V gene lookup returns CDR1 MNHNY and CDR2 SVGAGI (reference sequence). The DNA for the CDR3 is TGTGCCAGCAGTTACGTACCACGGGAAGCTTTCTTT. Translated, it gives CASSYVPREAFF.

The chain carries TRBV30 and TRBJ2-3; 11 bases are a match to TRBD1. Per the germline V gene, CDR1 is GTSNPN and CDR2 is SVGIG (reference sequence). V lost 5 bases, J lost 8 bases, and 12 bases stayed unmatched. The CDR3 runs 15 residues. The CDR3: CAWEEGRTGGGTQYF. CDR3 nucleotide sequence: TGTGCCTGGGAGGAGGGAAGGACAGGGGGCGGTACGCAGTATTTT.

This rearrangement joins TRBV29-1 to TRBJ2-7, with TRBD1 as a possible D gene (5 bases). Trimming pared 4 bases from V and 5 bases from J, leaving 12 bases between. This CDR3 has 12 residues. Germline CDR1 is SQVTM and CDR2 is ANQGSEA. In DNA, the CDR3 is TGCAGCGTTGTGCAGGGTTTCAACGAGCAGTACTTC. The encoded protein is CSVVQGFNEQYF.

The CDR3 protein is CASGLGQGSGELFF. The CDR3 DNA reads TGTGCTAGTGGTTTGGGTCAGGGATCCGGGGAGCTGTTTTTT. V usage is TRBV12-5 and J usage is TRBJ2-2, with TRBD1 as a possible D gene (5 bases). The CDR3 totals 14 residues. The germline CDR1 and CDR2 sequences are LGHNT and FRNRAP. The V gene lost 1 base and the J gene lost 6 bases, with 9 bases spanning the gap.

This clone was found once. DNA of the CDR3: TGTGCCAGCAGCCCCGAGCCAACTTACAATGAGCAGTTCTTC. It specifies CASSPEPTYNEQFF. The chain uses TRBV7-3 and TRBJ2-1; D not certain. V shed 5 bases and J shed 4 bases, with 12 bases lying between them. The CDR3 runs 14 residues. Germline CDR1 SGHTA, CDR2 FQGTGA.

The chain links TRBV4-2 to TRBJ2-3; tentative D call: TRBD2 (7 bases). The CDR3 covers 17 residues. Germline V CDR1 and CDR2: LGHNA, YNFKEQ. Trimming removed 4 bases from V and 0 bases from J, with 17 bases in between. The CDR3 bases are TGTGCCAGCAGCCGGGGGGGGGCGGAATCTAGCACAGATACGCAGTATTTT. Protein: CASSRGGAESSTDTQYF.

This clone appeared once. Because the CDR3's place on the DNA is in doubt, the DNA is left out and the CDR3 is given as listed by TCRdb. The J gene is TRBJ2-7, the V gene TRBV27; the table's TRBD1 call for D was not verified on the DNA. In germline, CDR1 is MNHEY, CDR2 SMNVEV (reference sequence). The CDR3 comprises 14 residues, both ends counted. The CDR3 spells CASSTSTGVGEQYF.

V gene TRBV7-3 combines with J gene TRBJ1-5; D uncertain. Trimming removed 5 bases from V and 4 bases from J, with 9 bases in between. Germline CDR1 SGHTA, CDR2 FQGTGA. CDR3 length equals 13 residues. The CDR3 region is CASSTNPNQPQHF. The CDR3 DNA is TGTGCCAGCAGCACAAACCCTAATCAGCCCCAGCATTTT.

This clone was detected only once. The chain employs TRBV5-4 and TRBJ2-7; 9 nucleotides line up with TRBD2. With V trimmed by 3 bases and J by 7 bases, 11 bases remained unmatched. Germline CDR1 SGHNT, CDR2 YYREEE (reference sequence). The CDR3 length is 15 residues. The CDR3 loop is CASSSTTLAGDEQYF. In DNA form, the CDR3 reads TGTGCCAGCAGCTCCACCACATTAGCGGGAGATGAGCAGTACTTC.

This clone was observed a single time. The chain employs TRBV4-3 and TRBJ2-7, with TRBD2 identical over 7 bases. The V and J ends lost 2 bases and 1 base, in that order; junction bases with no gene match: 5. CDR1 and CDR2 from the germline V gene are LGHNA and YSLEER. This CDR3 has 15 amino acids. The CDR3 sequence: CASSQQPSGSYEQYF. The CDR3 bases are TGCGCCAGCAGCCAACAACCTAGCGGTTCCTACGAGCAGTACTTC.

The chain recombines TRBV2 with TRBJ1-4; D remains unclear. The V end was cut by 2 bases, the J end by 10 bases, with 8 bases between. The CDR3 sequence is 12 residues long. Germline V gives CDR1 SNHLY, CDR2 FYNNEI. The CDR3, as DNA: TGTGCCAGCAGTGAAACAGTGGCAAAACTGTTTTTT. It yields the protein CASSETVAKLFF.

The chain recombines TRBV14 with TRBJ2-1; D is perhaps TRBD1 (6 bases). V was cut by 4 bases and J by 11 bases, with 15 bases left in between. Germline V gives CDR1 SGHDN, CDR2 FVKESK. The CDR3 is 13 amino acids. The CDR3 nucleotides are TGTGCCAGCAGCCCTCAATCCGGGACAAAGCAGTTCTTC. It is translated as CASSPQSGTKQFF.

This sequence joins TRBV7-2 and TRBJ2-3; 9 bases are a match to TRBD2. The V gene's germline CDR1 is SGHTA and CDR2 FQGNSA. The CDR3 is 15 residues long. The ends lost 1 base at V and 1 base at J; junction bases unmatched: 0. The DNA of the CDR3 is TGTGCCAGCAGCTTAGGACTAGCGGGCACAGATACGCAGTATTTT. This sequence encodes CASSLGLAGTDTQYF.

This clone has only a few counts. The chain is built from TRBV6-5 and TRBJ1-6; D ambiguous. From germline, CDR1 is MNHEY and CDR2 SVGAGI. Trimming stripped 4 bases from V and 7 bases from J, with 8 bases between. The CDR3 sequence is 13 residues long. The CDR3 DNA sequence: TGTGCCAGCAGTTCCCGGCGGAATTCACCCCTCCACTTT. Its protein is CASSSRRNSPLHF.